This TCR beta chain was captured by sequencing in a study of Ad26.COV2.S vaccination and SARS-CoV-2 variants. In the study overall: The Ad26.COV2.S arm of the COV1001 trial was where the donor was placed.

Sequencing used immunoSEQ multiplex PCR; TCRdb keeps in-frame clones, though not all of them. The sample carries some 340,000 clones, around four fifths recorded once. The treatment denotes: some 20 received Ad26.COV2.S at low or high dose, single or two shots; 5 received placebo; per-sample allocation not given. On day 63 after the first injection, vaccine and placebo recipients gave samples. Trimming stripped 3 bases from V and 3 bases from J, with 14 bases between. There are 15 residues in the CDR3. The germline gives CDR1 LNHDA, CDR2 SQIVND (reference sequence). The chain combines TRBV19 with TRBJ1-1; D remains unclear. The sequence came from a person aged 18-65 years who received the Ad26.COV2.S COVID-19 vaccine or a placebo. The sequencing here drew on peripheral blood, taken in a trial of Ad26.COV2.S vaccine versus placebo. The CDR3 protein is CASSIGGDGDTEAFF. The CDR3 bases are TGTGCCAGTAGTATCGGCGGGGATGGGGACACTGAAGCTTTCTTT.